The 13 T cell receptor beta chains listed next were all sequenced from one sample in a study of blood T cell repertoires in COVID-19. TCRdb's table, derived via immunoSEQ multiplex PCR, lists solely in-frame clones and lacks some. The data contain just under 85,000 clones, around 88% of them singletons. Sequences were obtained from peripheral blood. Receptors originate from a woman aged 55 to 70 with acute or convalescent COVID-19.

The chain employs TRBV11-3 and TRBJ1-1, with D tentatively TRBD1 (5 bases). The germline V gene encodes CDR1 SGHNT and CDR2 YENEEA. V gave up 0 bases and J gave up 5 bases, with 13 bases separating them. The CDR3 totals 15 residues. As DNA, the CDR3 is TGTGCCAGCAGCTTAGATAGGACACTTGGGACTGAAGCTTTCTTT. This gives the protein CASSLDRTLGTEAFF.

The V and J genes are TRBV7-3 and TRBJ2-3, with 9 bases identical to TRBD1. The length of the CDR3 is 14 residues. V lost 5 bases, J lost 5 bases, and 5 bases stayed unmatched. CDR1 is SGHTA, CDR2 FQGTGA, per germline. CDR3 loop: CASSKRTGEDTQYF. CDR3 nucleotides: TGTGCCAGCAGCAAACGGACAGGGGAAGATACGCAGTATTTT.

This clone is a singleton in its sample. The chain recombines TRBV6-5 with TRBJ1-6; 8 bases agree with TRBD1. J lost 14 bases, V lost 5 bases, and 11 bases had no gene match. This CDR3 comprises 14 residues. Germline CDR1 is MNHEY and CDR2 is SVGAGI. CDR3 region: CASSPWTGKISLHF. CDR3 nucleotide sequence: TGTGCCAGCAGTCCCTGGACAGGGAAAATCTCCCTCCACTTT.

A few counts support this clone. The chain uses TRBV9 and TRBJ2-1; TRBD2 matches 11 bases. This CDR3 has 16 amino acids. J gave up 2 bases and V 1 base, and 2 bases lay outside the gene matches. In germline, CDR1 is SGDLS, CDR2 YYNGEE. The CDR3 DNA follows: TGTGCCAGCAGCGTATCTAGCGGGAGGCCCTACAATGAGCAGTTCTTC. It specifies CASSVSSGRPYNEQFF.

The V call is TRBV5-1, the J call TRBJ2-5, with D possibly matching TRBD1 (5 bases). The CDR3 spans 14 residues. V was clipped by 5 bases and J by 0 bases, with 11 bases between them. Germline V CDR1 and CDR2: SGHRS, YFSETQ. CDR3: CASRGEQDQETQYF. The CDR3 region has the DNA TGCGCCAGCAGAGGGGAACAGGACCAAGAGACCCAGTACTTC.

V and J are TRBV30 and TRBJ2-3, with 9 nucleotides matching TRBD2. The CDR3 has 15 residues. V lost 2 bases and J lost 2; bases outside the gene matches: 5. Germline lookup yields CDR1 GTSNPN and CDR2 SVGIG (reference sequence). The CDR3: CAWSPLAGSTDTQYF. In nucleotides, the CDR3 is TGTGCCTGGAGTCCCCTAGCGGGGTCCACAGATACGCAGTATTTT.

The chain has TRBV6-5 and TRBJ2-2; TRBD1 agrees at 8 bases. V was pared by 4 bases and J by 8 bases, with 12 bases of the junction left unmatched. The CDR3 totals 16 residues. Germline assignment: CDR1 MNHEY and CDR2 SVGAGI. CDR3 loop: CASSSPGQASMGELFF. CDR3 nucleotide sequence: TGTGCCAGCAGTTCTCCGGGACAGGCCTCAATGGGGGAGCTGTTTTTT.

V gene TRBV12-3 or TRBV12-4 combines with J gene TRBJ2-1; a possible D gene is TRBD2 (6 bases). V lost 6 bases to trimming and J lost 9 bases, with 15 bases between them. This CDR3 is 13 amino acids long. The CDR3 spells CASRREGRREQFF. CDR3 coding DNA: TGTGCCAGCAGACGAGAGGGGAGGCGTGAGCAGTTCTTC.

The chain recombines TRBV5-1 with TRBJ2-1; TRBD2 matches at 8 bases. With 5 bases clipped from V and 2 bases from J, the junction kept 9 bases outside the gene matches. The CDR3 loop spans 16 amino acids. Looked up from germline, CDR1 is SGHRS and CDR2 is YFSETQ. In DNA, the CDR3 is TGCGCCAGCAGTTCAGCCTCGGGGGGGCCCTACAATGAGCAGTTCTTC. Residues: CASSSASGGPYNEQFF.

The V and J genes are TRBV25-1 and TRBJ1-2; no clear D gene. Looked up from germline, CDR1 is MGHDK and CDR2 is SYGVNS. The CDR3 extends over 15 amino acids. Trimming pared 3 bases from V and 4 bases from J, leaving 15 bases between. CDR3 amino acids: CASSDSGLWGYGYTF. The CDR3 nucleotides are TGTGCCAGCAGTGATAGCGGCCTGTGGGGCTATGGCTACACCTTC.

The CDR3: CASSGSGTNTGELFF. Here the CDR3 DNA reads TGTGCCAGCAGCGGTAGCGGGACGAACACCGGGGAGCTGTTTTTT. The rearrangement joins TRBV9 to TRBJ2-2, with 8 bases lining up with TRBD2. The ends lost 3 bases at V and 0 bases at J; junction bases unmatched: 1. Germline loops: CDR1 SGDLS, CDR2 YYNGEE. CDR3 length equals 15 residues.

This chain's CDR3 is CASSAHSYGYTF. The CDR3 coding sequence is TGTGCCAGCAGCGCCCACTCGTATGGCTACACCTTC. This chain uses TRBV11-2 with TRBJ1-2; D is unclear. CDR1 and CDR2 from the germline V gene are SGHAT and FQNNGV. This CDR3 has 12 residues. V was clipped by 5 bases and J by 5 bases, with 9 bases between them.

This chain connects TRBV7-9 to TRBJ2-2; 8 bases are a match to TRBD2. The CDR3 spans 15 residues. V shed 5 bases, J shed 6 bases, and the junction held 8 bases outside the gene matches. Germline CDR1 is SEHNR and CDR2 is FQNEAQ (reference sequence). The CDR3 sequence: CASSRTSFTAGELFF. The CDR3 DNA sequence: TGTGCCAGCAGCCGGACTAGCTTCACCGCCGGGGAGCTGTTTTTT.